Following are 12 T cell receptor beta chains from one sample sequenced in a study of beta chain features in type 1 diabetes. Isolated RNA was reverse transcribed in full, so expressed TCRB transcripts were sequenced. Sequenced by immunoSEQ multiplex PCR; TCRdb stores in-frame clones only, minus some. The sample lists hundreds of thousands of clones; over 9.5% were seen once. The sequenced sample consisted of naive CD4+ T cells from blood. The receptors come from a man younger than 30 in good health.

This clone has just a few counts. The chain carries TRBV2 and TRBJ2-7, with D possibly matching TRBD1 (6 bases). The CDR3 is 14 amino acids. Trimming pared 7 bases from V and 4 bases from J, leaving 17 bases between. CDR1 and CDR2 (germline): SNHLY, FYNNEI. CDR3 protein: CASNRDTGRYEQYF. For the CDR3, the DNA is TGTGCCAGCAACCGGGACACGGGGCGGTACGAGCAGTACTTC.

The chain has TRBV9 and TRBJ2-3; maybe TRBD1 (6 bases). CDR1 is SGDLS and CDR2 is YYNGEE in the germline V gene. This CDR3 region has 16 residues. Trimming took off 6 bases at V and 0 bases at J, with 17 bases between the two ends. The DNA for the CDR3 is TGTGCCAGCACCCCAGGTGGACAGCCTAGCACAGATACGCAGTATTTT. This sequence encodes CASTPGGQPSTDTQYF.

This clone was detected a few times. V usage is TRBV18 and J usage is TRBJ2-2; 10 positions agree with TRBD2. This CDR3 is built from 18 residues. In germline, CDR1 is KGHSH, CDR2 LQKENI. V was pared by 1 base and J by 0 bases, with 5 bases of the junction left unmatched. CDR3 DNA: TGTGCCAGCTCACCACTTGGACTAGCGGTCTCGAACACCGGGGAGCTGTTTTTT. Translation: CASSPLGLAVSNTGELFF.

J is TRBJ2-3 and V is TRBV6-5, with TRBD2 identical over 10 bases. The CDR3 runs 14 residues. Germline values: CDR1 MNHEY, CDR2 SVGAGI. The J segment lost 4 bases and the V segment lost 6 bases, leaving 4 bases of the junction unmatched. This CDR3 reads CASSRGLAPDTQYF. CDR3 DNA sequence: TGTGCCAGCAGCCGGGGACTAGCGCCAGATACGCAGTATTTT.

Only a few counts were recorded for this clone. V and J are TRBV6-5 and TRBJ1-2; 7 bases fit TRBD1. Looked up from germline, CDR1 is MNHEY and CDR2 is SVGAGI. Trimming at V came to 4 bases and at J to 7 bases, leaving 12 bases not matched to a gene. The CDR3 consists of 15 residues. This CDR3 reads CASSFVATNRGGYTF. CDR3 coding DNA: TGTGCCAGCAGTTTCGTTGCGACAAACAGGGGTGGCTACACCTTC.

On this clone itself: Other DNA sequences within the sample encode an identical CDR3. The chain is built from TRBV28 and TRBJ2-5; 7 positions match TRBD1. V trimming: 8 bases; J trimming: 2 bases; junction bases outside the gene matches: 11. Germline V gene lookup returns CDR1 MDHEN and CDR2 SYDVKM. CDR3 size: 15 residues. CDR3 loop: CASSFHGTAQETQYF. Written as DNA, the CDR3 is TGTGCCAGCTCCTTCCACGGGACAGCTCAAGAGACCCAGTACTTC. Combining the CDR3 with reference TRBV28 and TRBJ2-5 gives the whole variable domain DVKVTQSSRYLVKRTGEKVFLECVQDMDHENMFWYRQDPGLGLRLIYFSYDVKMKEKGDIPEGYSVSREKKERFSLILESASTNQTSMYLCASSFHGTAQETQYFGPGTRLLVL.

This rearrangement joins TRBV27 to TRBJ1-6; the D gene is possibly TRBD1 (6 bases). This CDR3 is 15 amino acids long. The V gene lost 7 bases and the J gene lost 8 bases, with 18 bases spanning the gap. The germline V gene has CDR1 MNHEY and CDR2 SMNVEV (reference sequence). CDR3 protein: CASNYQGSTYSPLHF. CDR3 nucleotide sequence: TGTGCCAGCAATTATCAGGGGAGCACTTATTCACCCCTCCACTTT.

The J gene is TRBJ2-1, the V gene TRBV19; a possible D gene is TRBD2 (5 bases). The CDR3 covers 18 residues. V lost 1 base and J 0 bases, leaving 16 bases between the germline ends. The germline gives CDR1 LNHDA, CDR2 SQIVND (reference sequence). This CDR3 is CASSIARLARSSYNEQFF. In DNA form, the CDR3 reads TGTGCCAGTAGTATAGCACGGCTAGCCCGGAGCTCCTACAATGAGCAGTTCTTC.

The J gene is TRBJ2-2, the V gene TRBV5-4, with 9 bases aligning to TRBD1. Germline values: CDR1 SGHNT, CDR2 YYREEE (reference sequence). After removal of 6 bases from V and 3 bases from J, the junction contained 15 bases not matched to a gene. The CDR3 sequence is 18 residues long. The CDR3 spells CASIRTGAALRDTGELFF. DNA for the CDR3: TGTGCCAGCATCAGGACAGGGGCCGCCCTAAGGGACACCGGGGAGCTGTTTTTT.

The count of this clone is one. For the CDR3, the DNA is TGTGCCAGCACCCCAAGACAGGGTAGCGGCTATGGCTACACCTTC. Translating gives CASTPRQGSGYGYTF. The chain has TRBV2 and TRBJ1-2, with 7 bases aligning to TRBD1. With 7 bases clipped from V and 4 bases from J, the junction kept 12 bases outside the gene matches. Germline V gene sequence: CDR1 SNHLY, CDR2 FYNNEI. This CDR3 region has 15 residues.

This clone was picked up a small number of times. The chain joins TRBV7-2 to TRBJ1-4; D remains unclear. CDR3 length: 14 residues. Germline-derived CDR1 and CDR2 are SGHTA and FQGNSA. V lost 3 bases to trimming and J lost 1 base, with 6 bases between them. The CDR3 protein is CASSFGGTNEKLFF. The CDR3 DNA reads TGTGCCAGCAGCTTCGGTGGAACTAATGAAAAACTGTTTTTT.

This clone was recorded a few times. V is TRBV6-6 and J is TRBJ1-5, with no clear D. The CDR3 runs to 13 residues. In germline, CDR1 is MNHNY, CDR2 SVGAGI (reference sequence). V was pared by 2 bases and J by 5 bases, with 7 bases between. CDR3 in DNA: TGTGCCAGCAGTTACGAACAGTATCAGCCCCAGCATTTT. Translating gives CASSYEQYQPQHF.